A selection of T cell receptor beta chains follows, all from one sample in a study of cytomegalovirus exposure and HLA in healthy donors. The data were produced by immunoSEQ multiplex PCR, yet TCRdb's version contains in-frame clones alone and is incomplete. The table has under 110,000 clones, roughly nine tenths seen once. The sequenced sample consisted of PBMCs. Source of these receptors: a woman aged 18-35 years in good health and CMV-seropositive. Both conserved end residues are part of each CDR3. D genes are given only for firm matches. Part of the rows lack a size; the others show once, few, many or a class for expanded clones.

clone size: .
J gene: TRBJ2-5
V gene: TRBV19
D gene: .
CDR3 protein: CASSILSSGETQYF
CDR3 DNA: TGTGCCAGTAGTATACTGTCTTCCGGAGAGACCCAGTACTTC

clone size: .
J gene: TRBJ1-2
V gene: TRBV28
D gene: .
CDR3 protein: CASSLWDTNYGYTF
CDR3 DNA: TGTGCCAGCAGTTTATGGGACACTAACTATGGCTACACCTTC

clone size: .
J gene: TRBJ1-6
V gene: TRBV7-2
D gene: TRBD1
CDR3 protein: CASSPRDRDNSPLHF
CDR3 DNA: TGTGCCAGCAGCCCCCGGGACAGGGACAATTCACCCCTCCACTTT

clone size: .
J gene: TRBJ2-7
V gene: TRBV18
D gene: TRBD1
CDR3 protein: CASSPGTGDEQYF
CDR3 DNA: TGTGCCAGCTCACCTGGGACAGGGGATGAGCAGTACTTC

clone size: .
J gene: TRBJ2-3
V gene: TRBV28
D gene: TRBD2
CDR3 protein: CASSLSSGGATDTQYF
CDR3 DNA: TGTGCCAGCAGTTTGTCATCCGGGGGGGCGACAGATACGCAGTATTTT

clone size: .
J gene: TRBJ1-6
V gene: TRBV18
D gene: .
CDR3 protein: CASSPQRDNSPLHF
CDR3 DNA: TGTGCCAGCTCACCTCAACGGGATAATTCACCCCTCCACTTT

clone size: .
J gene: TRBJ1-6
V gene: TRBV6-1
D gene: .
CDR3 protein: CASSEAKRVSSYNSPLHF
CDR3 DNA: TGTGCCAGCAGTGAAGCAAAGAGAGTTAGCTCCTATAATTCACCCCTCCACTTT

clone size: .
J gene: TRBJ1-5
V gene: TRBV18
D gene: TRBD1
CDR3 protein: CASSPPGQGASQPQHF
CDR3 DNA: TGTGCCAGCTCACCACCGGGACAGGGGGCGAGTCAGCCCCAGCATTTT

clone size: .
J gene: TRBJ2-4
V gene: TRBV20-1
D gene: .
CDR3 protein: CSAGTWGPYF
CDR3 DNA: TGCAGTGCTGGGACTTGGGGTCCGTACTTC

clone size: .
J gene: TRBJ1-3
V gene: TRBV11-2
D gene: .
CDR3 protein: CASSFAGEVTIYF
CDR3 DNA: TGTGCCAGCAGCTTCGCCGGGGAAGTCACCATATATTTT

clone size: .
J gene: TRBJ1-1
V gene: TRBV28
D gene: .
CDR3 protein: CATRDGGTEAFF
CDR3 DNA: TGTGCCACCAGGGACGGGGGCACTGAAGCTTTCTTT

clone size: .
J gene: TRBJ2-3
V gene: TRBV2
D gene: TRBD2
CDR3 protein: CASSEDPSGSGGLDTQYF
CDR3 DNA: TGTGCCAGCAGTGAAGACCCCTCCGGTAGCGGGGGGTTGGATACGCAGTATTTT

clone size: .
J gene: TRBJ1-2
V gene: TRBV25-1
D gene: .
CDR3 protein: CASSEGGPYGYTF
CDR3 DNA: TGTGCCAGCAGTGAAGGCGGCCCCTATGGCTACACCTTC

clone size: .
J gene: TRBJ1-5
V gene: TRBV2
D gene: .
CDR3 protein: CASSEGQYSNQPQHF
CDR3 DNA: TGTGCCAGCAGTGAAGGACAGTATAGCAATCAGCCCCAGCATTTT

clone size: .
J gene: TRBJ2-3
V gene: TRBV27
D gene: TRBD1
CDR3 protein: CAVRGKGASTDTQYF
CDR3 DNA: TGTGCCGTTCGGGGAAAGGGGGCTTCTACAGATACGCAGTATTTT

clone size: .
J gene: TRBJ1-5
V gene: TRBV19
D gene: TRBD1
CDR3 protein: CASSGQVNQPQHF
CDR3 DNA: TGTGCCAGTAGCGGACAGGTCAATCAGCCCCAGCATTTT

clone size: .
J gene: TRBJ1-1
V gene: TRBV9
D gene: .
CDR3 protein: CASSFSVNTEAFF
CDR3 DNA: TGTGCCAGCAGCTTCTCGGTGAACACTGAAGCTTTCTTT

clone size: .
J gene: TRBJ1-2
V gene: TRBV9
D gene: TRBD1
CDR3 protein: CASSADRDYGYTF
CDR3 DNA: TGTGCCAGCAGCGCAGACAGGGACTATGGCTACACCTTC

clone size: few
J gene: TRBJ1-1
V gene: TRBV19
D gene: .
CDR3 protein: CASSILGPTEAFF
CDR3 DNA: TGTGCCAGTAGTATTCTGGGCCCCACTGAAGCTTTCTTT

clone size: .
J gene: TRBJ1-1
V gene: TRBV11-2
D gene: .
CDR3 protein: CASSLGGTPKTEAFF
CDR3 DNA: TGTGCCAGCAGCTTAGGGGGGACTCCGAAGACTGAAGCTTTCTTT

clone size: .
J gene: TRBJ1-5
V gene: TRBV6-1
D gene: .
CDR3 protein: CASSYNQPQHF
CDR3 DNA: TGTGCCAGCAGTTATAATCAGCCCCAGCATTTT

clone size: .
J gene: TRBJ2-7
V gene: TRBV7-6
D gene: TRBD2
CDR3 protein: CASSSLGGYEQYF
CDR3 DNA: TGTGCCAGCAGCTCATTGGGGGGGTACGAGCAGTACTTC

clone size: once
J gene: TRBJ2-2
V gene: TRBV19
D gene: .
CDR3 protein: CASSIIRGTGELFF
CDR3 DNA: TGTGCCAGTAGTATTATCCGGGGCACCGGGGAGCTGTTTTTT

clone size: .
J gene: TRBJ1-2
V gene: TRBV28
D gene: .
CDR3 protein: CASSLASNYGYTF
CDR3 DNA: TGTGCCAGCAGTTTGGCTTCTAACTATGGCTACACCTTC

clone size: .
J gene: TRBJ1-1
V gene: TRBV2
D gene: .
CDR3 protein: CASSEDSMNTEAFF
CDR3 DNA: TGTGCCAGCAGTGAGGACAGTATGAACACTGAAGCTTTCTTT

clone size: .
J gene: TRBJ2-7
V gene: TRBV6-5
D gene: .
CDR3 protein: CASSYSNGQTYEQYF
CDR3 DNA: TGTGCCAGCAGTTACTCCAACGGACAGACCTACGAGCAGTACTTC